The next 27 T cell receptor beta chains were all read from a single sample in a study of tumor and adjacent non-tumor tissue in lung cancer. A modified ARM-PCR protocol with three rounds of nested PCR amplified TCRbeta. TCRdb re-derived calls from the multiplex PCR reads in MiXCR, one entry per CDR3 protein. The sample has approximately 120,000 distinct CDR3 sequences; roughly 80% are singletons. No cell sorting was done before RNA was extracted from the tissue. The sample was lung tumor tissue. Receptors were obtained from a woman aged 60-75 years with non-small cell lung cancer.

This clonotype was seen a few times. No conserved phenylalanine or tryptophan ends this CDR3, so it is likely a read error. It is unclear where the CDR3 begins or ends on the DNA, so no DNA is shown, and the CDR3 is as TCRdb lists it. The chain links TRBV11-2 to TRBJ1-5; the D call in the table, TRBD1, was not verified against the DNA. Germline loops: CDR1 SGHAT, CDR2 FQNNGV. Counting both end residues, the CDR3 totals 13 amino acids. The CDR3 here is CASSRDRGLPQNL.

A note on this clonotype: Mismatch with germline at one junction end may stem from a read error. The CDR3 loop reads CSARIAGDPRYEQIF. CDR3 DNA: TGCAGTGCTAGGATAGCGGGAGATCCCCGCTATGAGCAGATCTTC. This chain connects TRBV20-1 to TRBJ2-1; the match to TRBD2 covers 9 bases. The length of the CDR3 is 15 residues. Germline loops: CDR1 DFQATT, CDR2 SNEGSKA (reference sequence).

The genes are TRBV10-1 and TRBJ2-1; D not resolved. The CDR3 extends over 12 amino acids. Germline assignment: CDR1 WNHNN and CDR2 SYGVQD (reference sequence). Trimming cost V 9 bases and J 4 bases, with 10 bases left between them. CDR3 protein: CASRRSYNEQFF. The DNA of the CDR3 is TGCGCCAGTAGGAGAAGTTACAATGAGCAGTTCTTC.

This clonotype is judged medium-sized. V gene TRBV11-2 combines with J gene TRBJ2-3; 8 nucleotides line up with TRBD2. With V trimmed by 5 bases and J by 2 bases, 3 bases remained unmatched. This CDR3 is built from 14 residues. Germline CDR1 and CDR2: SGHAT and FQNNGV. The CDR3 region is CASSLGLVTDTQYF. CDR3 DNA: TGTGCCAGCAGCCTGGGACTAGTCACAGATACGCAGTATTTT.

About this clonotype itself: One end of the junction is discordant with germline, which a read error may explain. The chain has TRBV5-1 and TRBJ2-7; 11 bases agree with TRBD2. Germline CDR1 is SGHRS and CDR2 is YFSETQ. This CDR3 is built from 16 residues. The CDR3, as DNA: TGCACCAGCAGCTATTCCGGGACTAGCGGAAGTTACGAGCAGTACTTC. Its translation is CTSSYSGTSGSYEQYF. Drawing the rest from reference TRBV5-1 and TRBJ2-7, the complete variable domain is KAGVTQTPRYLIKTRGQQVTLSCSPISGHRSVSWYQQTPGQGLQFLFEYFSETQRNKGNFPGRFSGRQFSNSRSEMNVSTLELGDSALYLCTSSYSGTSGSYEQYFGPGTRLTVT.

The chain is built from TRBV20-1 and TRBJ2-4, with D perhaps TRBD2 (6 bases). The germline CDR1 and CDR2 sequences are DFQATT and SNEGSKA (reference sequence). The CDR3 loop spans 12 amino acids. Trimming removed 5 bases from V and 14 bases from J, with 19 bases in between. CDR3: CSAPSPSEDKYF. The DNA of the CDR3 is TGCAGTGCTCCGAGCCCTAGCGAAGACAAGTACTTC.

The chain carries TRBV20-1 and TRBJ2-3; D remains unclear. Germline V gives CDR1 DFQATT, CDR2 SNEGSKA (reference sequence). Trimming took off 4 bases at V and 2 bases at J, with 16 bases between the two ends. The CDR3 sequence is 15 residues long. This CDR3 is CSAISGVGNTDTQYF. In nucleotides, the CDR3 is TGCAGTGCTATTTCTGGCGTGGGAAACACAGATACGCAGTATTTT.

About this clonotype itself: Sequence at one end of the junction differs from germline and may be a read error. The chain links TRBV6-1 to TRBJ2-3; either TRBD1 or TRBD2 may fit D (5 bases each). The CDR3 has 15 amino acids. Germline V gene lookup returns CDR1 MNHNS and CDR2 SASEGT. CDR3 region: CTSAFLQGDTDTQYF. As DNA, the CDR3 is TGTACCAGCGCCTTTTTGCAGGGAGACACAGATACGCAGTATTTT.

Only one count was recorded for this clonotype. A much larger clone sits a single nucleotide away, making a read error possible. The chain couples TRBV28 to TRBJ1-3, with D maybe TRBD1 (5 bases). In germline, CDR1 is MDHEN, CDR2 SYDVKM. The V end was cut by 6 bases, the J end by 7 bases, with 16 bases between. The CDR3 is made up of 14 amino acids. This CDR3 reads CASSFEQGENTIYF. CDR3 nucleotide sequence: TGTGCCAGCAGCTTCGAGCAGGGAGAGAACACCATATATTTT.

This clonotype has at least ten counts. The gene calls are TRBV4-3 and TRBJ1-3; D remains ambiguous. Germline V gene sequence: CDR1 LGHNA, CDR2 YSLEER. V lost 1 base and J lost 4, with 11 bases in between. The CDR3 is 15 amino acids. The CDR3 DNA follows: TGCGCCAGCAGCCAAGTAGTCGGGGTGGGAAACACCATATATTTT. This gives the protein CASSQVVGVGNTIYF.

The chain carries TRBV11-2 and TRBJ2-7; D is perhaps TRBD2 (5 bases). The CDR3 sequence is 16 residues long. From germline, CDR1 is SGHAT and CDR2 FQNNGV. V gave up 4 bases and J gave up 0 bases, with 16 bases separating them. The CDR3 region has the DNA TGTGCCAGCAGCTCCACTGAAAGTGGAGGCTCCTACGAGCAGTACTTC. Amino acids: CASSSTESGGSYEQYF.

This chain links TRBV27 with TRBJ1-4; perhaps TRBD1 as D (5 bases). In germline, CDR1 is MNHEY, CDR2 SMNVEV (reference sequence). This CDR3 region has 13 residues. Between the trimmed V and J ends, which lost 4 bases and 6 bases, there was a span of 9 bases. CDR3 amino acids: CASSSDIDEKLFF. In nucleotides, the CDR3 is TGTGCCAGCAGTTCGGACATCGATGAAAAACTGTTTTTT.

Only one count was recorded for this clonotype. The CDR3 carries no conserved terminal phenylalanine or tryptophan, so it likely arises from a read error. Because the CDR3's place on the DNA is in doubt, the DNA is left out and the CDR3 is given as listed by TCRdb. This chain joins TRBV11-2 and TRBJ2-3. The CDR3 extends over 15 residues, inclusive of both ends. Germline lookup yields CDR1 SGHAT and CDR2 FQNNGV. CDR3 residues: CASSATETATDTQCL.

In its sample, this clonotype was seen many times. V gene TRBV6-2 or TRBV6-3 combines with J gene TRBJ1-3, with a tentative D call TRBD1 (5 bases). The CDR3 totals 15 residues. Germline V gene sequence: CDR1 MNHEY, CDR2 SVGEGT. The germline V and J ends were trimmed by 5 bases and 0 bases, with 11 bases remaining between them. In nucleotides, the CDR3 is TGTGCCAGCAGTACAGGACACGACTCTGGAAACACCATATATTTT. This sequence encodes CASSTGHDSGNTIYF.

With respect to this clonotype: Since the CDR3 does not end with the conserved phenylalanine or tryptophan, this likely comes from a read error. The CDR3 protein is CNAVLGLAGTIAKIIQYI. In DNA, the CDR3 is TGCAACGCCGTCTTAGGGCTAGCGGGGACCATAGCCAAAATCATTCAGTACATC. The chain uses TRBV29-1 and TRBJ2-4; 9 bases align to TRBD2. The length of the CDR3 is 18 residues. Germline V CDR1 and CDR2: SQVTM, ANQGSEA.

A word on this clonotype: A junction end diverges from the germline sequence, so it may reflect a read error. The chain links TRBV6-5 to TRBJ2-7, with D possibly matching TRBD2 (7 bases). This CDR3 is 15 amino acids long. From germline, CDR1 is MNHEY and CDR2 SVGAGI. The CDR3 DNA follows: TGTCCCAGCAATTACTCGGGGGGCCCCGGCTACGAGCAGTACTTC. The encoded protein is CPSNYSGGPGYEQYF.

This clonotype has more than one count but fewer than ten. The V gene is TRBV7-2, the J gene TRBJ2-7, with no clear D. Germline V gives CDR1 SGHTA, CDR2 FQGNSA. With 1 base removed from V and 2 bases from J, the gap between germline ends came to 6 bases. The CDR3 is made up of 13 amino acids. The CDR3 region has the DNA TGTGCCAGCAGCTTAGACGGAACCTACGAGCAGTACTTC. Translating gives CASSLDGTYEQYF.

To note about this clonotype: The conserved closing phenylalanine or tryptophan is absent in this CDR3, likely reflecting a read error. This sequence joins TRBV6-6 and TRBJ2-1; D assignment may be TRBD1 or TRBD2 (5 bases each). The length of the CDR3 is 14 residues. In germline, CDR1 is MNHNY, CDR2 SVGAGI (reference sequence). V lost 6 bases, J lost 9 bases, and 18 bases lay in between. The CDR3 nucleotides read TGTGCCAGCAGCATGGACATCGGGGCTGGTGAGCAGTTCTTG. Protein product: CASSMDIGAGEQFL.

Remarks on this clonotype: Likely a read error: the CDR3 ends without its conserved phenylalanine or tryptophan. The DNA of the CDR3 is TGTGCCAGCAATTGGACACAGAGCTCTGGGGCCAACGTCCTGACTTAC. The encoded protein is CASNWTQSSGANVLTY. V is TRBV6-1 and J is TRBJ2-6, with D perhaps matching TRBD1 (5 bases). The CDR3 runs 16 residues. Trimming left V 7 bases short and J 0 bases short, with 13 bases between. Germline assignment: CDR1 MNHNS and CDR2 SASEGT.

This clonotype occurred a few times. A read error may account for a junction end that differs from germline. This chain joins TRBV28 and TRBJ1-2; D uncertain. There are 12 residues in the CDR3. Looked up from germline, CDR1 is MDHEN and CDR2 is SYDVKM. CDR3: CASTSGKYGYAF. In DNA form, the CDR3 reads TGTGCCAGTACAAGCGGAAAGTATGGCTACGCCTTC.

In its sample, this clonotype was seen many times. The V call is TRBV28, the J call TRBJ1-6; D is uncertain. This CDR3 is 14 amino acids long. V was cut by 4 bases and J by 7 bases, with 11 bases left in between. The V gene's germline CDR1 is MDHEN and CDR2 SYDVKM. The chain's CDR3 is CASSSMVPNSPLHF. The CDR3 bases are TGTGCCAGCAGTTCCATGGTTCCGAATTCACCCCTCCACTTT.

This clonotype was seen a few times. The DNA of the CDR3 is TGTGCCAGCAGTCTAGATCCTGGCGTGTGCACTGAAGCTTTCTTT. Amino acids: CASSLDPGVCTEAFF. The genes are TRBV11-2 and TRBJ1-1; D remains unclear. The V and J ends lost 6 bases and 4 bases respectively, with 18 bases between them. Germline V gives CDR1 SGHAT, CDR2 FQNNGV. This CDR3 has 15 amino acids. The entire variable domain, with the rest obtained from reference TRBV11-2 and TRBJ1-1, is as follows: EAGVAQSPRYKIIEKRQSVAFWCNPISGHATLYWYQQILGQGPKLLIQFQNNGVVDDSQLPKDRFSAERLKGVDSTLKIQPAKLEDSAVYLCASSLDPGVCTEAFFGQGTRLTVV.

In regard to this clonotype: One end of the junction fails to match germline, which may point to a read error. V and J are TRBV20-1 and TRBJ1-1; 7 bases fit TRBD1. The CDR3 is 16 amino acids. Germline assignment: CDR1 DFQATT and CDR2 SNEGSKA (reference sequence). CDR3 DNA sequence: TGCAGTGTTAGAAGACAGGGTTCTCCGATGAACACTGAAGCTTTGTTT. It encodes CSVRRQGSPMNTEALF.

With respect to this clonotype: A much bigger clone sits one base away, suggesting this may be a read error. No conserved phenylalanine or tryptophan is present at the end of the CDR3, so a read error is the likely explanation. V gene TRBV4-3 combines with J gene TRBJ2-3; D is unclear. This CDR3 contains 15 residues. Per the germline V gene, CDR1 is LGHNA and CDR2 is YSLEER. V lost 1 base, J lost 2 bases, and 10 bases lay in between. CDR3 bases: TGCGCCAGCAGCCAAGCCTGGGGAATCACAGATACGCAGTATTAT. It is translated as CASSQAWGITDTQYY.

Notes on this clonotype: The DNA is omitted, as the CDR3 cannot be located on it reliably, and the CDR3 follows TCRdb's listing. This chain links TRBV11-2 with TRBJ1-2; the D call in the table, TRBD1, was not verified against the DNA. 16 amino acids form the CDR3, both terminal residues included. Germline V lookup: CDR1 SGHAT, CDR2 FQNNGV. The chain's CDR3 is CASSPYAAQGGYGCTF.

About this clonotype: In this CDR3 the conserved last residue, phenylalanine or tryptophan, is missing, so a read error is likely. The gene calls are TRBV24-1 and TRBJ1-4; a weak D match, TRBD1 (5 bases). Germline-derived CDR1 and CDR2 are KGHDR and SFDVKD. This CDR3 has 18 residues. Deletions cut 4 bases from V and 10 bases from J, with 27 bases between. The CDR3 DNA reads TGTGCCACCAGTGAGGGACCCCGAGGGAGGAATATGAAAGGAAAACTGTTTTTG. This encodes CATSEGPRGRNMKGKLFL.

The chain combines TRBV6-1 with TRBJ1-1; 8 bases are a match to TRBD1. V was clipped by 10 bases and J by 7 bases; unmatched bases: 11. This CDR3 is built from 13 residues. Germline values: CDR1 MNHNS, CDR2 SASEGT. CDR3 sequence reads: CANQTDRGIEAFF. CDR3 nucleotides: TGTGCCAACCAGACCGACAGGGGAATTGAAGCTTTCTTT.